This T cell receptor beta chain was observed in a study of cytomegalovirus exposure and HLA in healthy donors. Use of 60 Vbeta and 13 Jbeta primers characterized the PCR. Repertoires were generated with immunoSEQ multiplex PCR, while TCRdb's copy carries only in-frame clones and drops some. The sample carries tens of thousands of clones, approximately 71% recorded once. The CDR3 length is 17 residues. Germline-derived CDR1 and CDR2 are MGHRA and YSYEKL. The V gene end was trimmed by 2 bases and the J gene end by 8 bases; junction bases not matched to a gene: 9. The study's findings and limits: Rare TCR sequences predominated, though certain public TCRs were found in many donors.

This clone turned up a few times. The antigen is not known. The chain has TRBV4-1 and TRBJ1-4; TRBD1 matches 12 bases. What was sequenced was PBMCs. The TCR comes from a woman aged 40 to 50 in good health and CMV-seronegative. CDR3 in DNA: TGCGCCAGCAGCCAACTCCCGGGACAGGGGGCGAGGGAAAAACTGTTTTTT. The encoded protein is CASSQLPGQGAREKLFF.